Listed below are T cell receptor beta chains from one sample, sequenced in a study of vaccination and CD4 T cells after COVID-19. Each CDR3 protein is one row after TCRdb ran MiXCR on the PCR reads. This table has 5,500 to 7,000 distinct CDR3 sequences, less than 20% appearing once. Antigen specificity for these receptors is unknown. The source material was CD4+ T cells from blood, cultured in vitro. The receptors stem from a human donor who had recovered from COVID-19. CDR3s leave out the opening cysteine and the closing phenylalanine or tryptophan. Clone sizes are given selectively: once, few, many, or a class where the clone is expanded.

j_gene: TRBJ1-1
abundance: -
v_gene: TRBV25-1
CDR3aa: ASIPAVGYGAF

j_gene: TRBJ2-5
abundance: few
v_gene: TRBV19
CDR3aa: ASSSGGSETQY

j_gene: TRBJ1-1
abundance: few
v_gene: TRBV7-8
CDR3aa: ASSLVGSRKNTEAF

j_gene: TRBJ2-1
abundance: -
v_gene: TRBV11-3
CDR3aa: ASSPGAWGVEQF

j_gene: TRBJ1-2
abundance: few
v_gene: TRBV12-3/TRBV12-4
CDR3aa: ASSAPGRGGYT

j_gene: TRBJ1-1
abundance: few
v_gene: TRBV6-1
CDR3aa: ASRKTGTATEAF

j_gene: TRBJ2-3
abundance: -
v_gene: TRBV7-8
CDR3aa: ASSLGDRTTRFSTDTQY

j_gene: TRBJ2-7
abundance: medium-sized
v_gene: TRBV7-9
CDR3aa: ASSWALARGYYEQY

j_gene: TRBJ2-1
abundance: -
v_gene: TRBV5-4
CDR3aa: ASSPGQGPYNEQF

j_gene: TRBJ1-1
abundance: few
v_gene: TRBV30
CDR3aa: AWTRQGANTEAF

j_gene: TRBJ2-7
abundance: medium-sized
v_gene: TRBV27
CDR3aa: ASSFDYTSYEQY

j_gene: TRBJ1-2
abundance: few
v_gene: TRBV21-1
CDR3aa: ASSTRTGAMRYT

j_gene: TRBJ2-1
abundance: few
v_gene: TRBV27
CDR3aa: ASTRDRTSSYNEQF

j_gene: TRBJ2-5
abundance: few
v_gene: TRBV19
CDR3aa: ASSIGRETQY

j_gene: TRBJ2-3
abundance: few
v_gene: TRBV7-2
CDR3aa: ASSLGIGPDTQY

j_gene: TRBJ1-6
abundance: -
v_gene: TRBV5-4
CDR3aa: ASSPRFGENSPLH

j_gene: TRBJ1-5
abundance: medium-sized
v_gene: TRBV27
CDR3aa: ASGFAGSSNQPQH

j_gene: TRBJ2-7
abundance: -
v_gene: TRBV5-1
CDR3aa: ASSSGTRTYEQY

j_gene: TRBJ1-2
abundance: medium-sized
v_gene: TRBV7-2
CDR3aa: ASSLMGRGFNYGYT

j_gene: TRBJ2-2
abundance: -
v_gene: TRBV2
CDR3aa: ASRTSGGNTGELF

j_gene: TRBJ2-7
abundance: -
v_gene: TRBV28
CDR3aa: ASSFGPQTEQY

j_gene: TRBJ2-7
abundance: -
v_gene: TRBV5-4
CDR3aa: ASSPAGMGAYEQY

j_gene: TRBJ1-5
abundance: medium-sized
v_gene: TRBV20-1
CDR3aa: SARESGDQPQH

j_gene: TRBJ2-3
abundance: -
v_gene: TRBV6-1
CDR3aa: ASSDRGPDTQY

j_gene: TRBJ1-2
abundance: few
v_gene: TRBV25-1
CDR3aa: ASSEGPGVGGYT

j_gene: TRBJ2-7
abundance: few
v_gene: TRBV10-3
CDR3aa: AISDRVRSSYEQY

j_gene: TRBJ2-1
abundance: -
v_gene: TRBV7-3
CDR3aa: ASSRRGQGARYNEQF

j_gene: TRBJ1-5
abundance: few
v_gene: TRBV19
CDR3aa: ASSIIGGNQPQH

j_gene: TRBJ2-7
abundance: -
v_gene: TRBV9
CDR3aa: ASSVGDSPRYEQY

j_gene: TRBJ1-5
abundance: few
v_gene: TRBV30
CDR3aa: AWSVGGFQPQH